Here is one T cell receptor beta chain with its context. CDR3 length: 13 amino acids. CDR1 is KGHSH, CDR2 LQKENI, per germline. V lost 2 bases and J 5 bases, leaving 9 bases between the germline ends. The data belong to a study of early T cells in non-severe SARS-CoV-2 infection. Individual cDNA molecules received unique molecular identifiers during library preparation. TCRdb independently ran MiXCR on the 5' RACE reads; one entry per CDR3 protein. This table holds more than 85,000 distinct CDR3 sequences, around 17% found once. This chain links TRBV18 with TRBJ1-2, with TRBD1 as a possible D gene (5 bases). Sequencing was carried out using whole blood. This sequence was found in an adult who was a healthcare worker with PCR-confirmed SARS-CoV-2 infection or an uninfected control (not recorded which). The CDR3 loop is CASSPSGVYGYTF. The CDR3 nucleotides read TGTGCCAGCTCACCATCGGGGGTGTATGGCTACACCTTC.